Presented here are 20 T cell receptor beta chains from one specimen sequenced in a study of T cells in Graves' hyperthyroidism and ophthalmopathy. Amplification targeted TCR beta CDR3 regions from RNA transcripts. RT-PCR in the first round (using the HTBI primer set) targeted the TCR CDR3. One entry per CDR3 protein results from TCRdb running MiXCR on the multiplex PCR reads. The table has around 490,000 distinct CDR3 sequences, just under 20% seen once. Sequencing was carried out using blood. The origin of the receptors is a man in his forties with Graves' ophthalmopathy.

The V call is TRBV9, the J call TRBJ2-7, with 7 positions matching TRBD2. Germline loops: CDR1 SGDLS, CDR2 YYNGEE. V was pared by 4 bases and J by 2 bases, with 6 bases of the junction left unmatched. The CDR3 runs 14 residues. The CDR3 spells CASSLAAGTYEQYF. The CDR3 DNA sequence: TGTGCCAGCAGCCTAGCGGCAGGGACCTACGAGCAGTACTTC. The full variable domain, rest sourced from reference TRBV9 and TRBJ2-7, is DSGVTQTPKHLITATGQRVTLRCSPRSGDLSVYWYQQSLDQGLQFLIQYYNGEERAKGNILERFSAQQFPDLHSELNLSSLELGDSALYFCASSLAAGTYEQYFGPGTRLTVT.

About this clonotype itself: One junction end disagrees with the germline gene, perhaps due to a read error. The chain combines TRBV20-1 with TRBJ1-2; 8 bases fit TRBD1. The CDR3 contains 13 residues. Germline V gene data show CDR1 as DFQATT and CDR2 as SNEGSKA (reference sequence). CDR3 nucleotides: TGCAGTGCTCGACAGGGGACTAACTATGGCCACACCTTC. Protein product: CSARQGTNYGHTF.

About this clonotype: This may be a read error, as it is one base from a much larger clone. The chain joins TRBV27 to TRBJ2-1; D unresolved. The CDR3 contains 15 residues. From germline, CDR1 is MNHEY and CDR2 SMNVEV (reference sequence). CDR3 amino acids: CAGSLGSSSYNEQFF. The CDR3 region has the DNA TGTGCCGGCAGTTTAGGGTCGAGCTCCTACAATGAGCAGTTCTTC.

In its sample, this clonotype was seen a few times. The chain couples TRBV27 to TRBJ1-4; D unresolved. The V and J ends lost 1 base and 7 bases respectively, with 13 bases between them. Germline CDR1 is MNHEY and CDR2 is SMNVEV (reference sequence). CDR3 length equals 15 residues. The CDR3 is CASSLFPREAEKLFF. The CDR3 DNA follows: TGTGCCAGCAGTTTATTCCCCCGAGAGGCTGAAAAACTGTTTTTT. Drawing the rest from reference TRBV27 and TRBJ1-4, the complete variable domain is EAQVTQNPRYLITVTGKKLTVTCSQNMNHEYMSWYRQDPGLGLRQIYYSMNVEVTDKGDVPEGYKVSRKEKRNFPLILESPSPNQTSLYFCASSLFPREAEKLFFGSGTQLSVL.

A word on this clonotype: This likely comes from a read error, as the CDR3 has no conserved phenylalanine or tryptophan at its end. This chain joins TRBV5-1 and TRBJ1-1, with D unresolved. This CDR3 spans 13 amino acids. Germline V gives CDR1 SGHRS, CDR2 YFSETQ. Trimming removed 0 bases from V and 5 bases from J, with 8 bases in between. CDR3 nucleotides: TGCGCCAGCAGCTTGGCGAAAGAAACTGAAGCTTTCTCT. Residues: CASSLAKETEAFS.

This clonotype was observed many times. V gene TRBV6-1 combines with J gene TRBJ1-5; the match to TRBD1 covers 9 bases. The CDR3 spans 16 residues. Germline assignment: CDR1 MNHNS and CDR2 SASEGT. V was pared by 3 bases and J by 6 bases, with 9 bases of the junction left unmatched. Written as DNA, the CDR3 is TGTGCCAGCAGTGATATGGGACAGGGAGGAGGTCAGCCCCAGCATTTT. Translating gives CASSDMGQGGGQPQHF.

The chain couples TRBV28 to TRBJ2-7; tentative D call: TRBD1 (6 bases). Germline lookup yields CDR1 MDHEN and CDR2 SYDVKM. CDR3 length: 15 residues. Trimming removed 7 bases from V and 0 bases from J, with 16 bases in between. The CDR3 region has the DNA TGTGCCAGCACCCCAAGGACAGCCCTCTCCTACGAGCAGTACTTC. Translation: CASTPRTALSYEQYF.

The CDR3 protein is CASSPYRITNIQYF. The CDR3, as DNA: TGCGCCAGCAGCCCGTACAGGATTACAAACATTCAGTACTTC. The chain joins TRBV5-1 to TRBJ2-4, with TRBD1 as a possible D gene (5 bases). CDR1 and CDR2 from the germline V gene are SGHRS and YFSETQ. The CDR3 extends over 14 amino acids. The V and J ends lost 4 bases and 6 bases respectively, with 14 bases between them.

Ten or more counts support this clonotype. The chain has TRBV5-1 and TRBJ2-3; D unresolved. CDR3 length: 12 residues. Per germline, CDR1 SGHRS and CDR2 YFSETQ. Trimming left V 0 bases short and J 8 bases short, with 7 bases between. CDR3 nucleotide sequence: TGCGCCAGCAGCTTGGACTGGGGTACGCAGTATTTT. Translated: CASSLDWGTQYF.

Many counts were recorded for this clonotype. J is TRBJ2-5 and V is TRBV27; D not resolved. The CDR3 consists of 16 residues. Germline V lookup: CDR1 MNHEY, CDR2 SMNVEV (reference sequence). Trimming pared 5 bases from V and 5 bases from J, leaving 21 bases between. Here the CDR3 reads CASSKNRNIIWETQYF. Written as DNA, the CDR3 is TGTGCCAGCAGTAAGAACAGAAACATCATTTGGGAGACCCAGTACTTC.

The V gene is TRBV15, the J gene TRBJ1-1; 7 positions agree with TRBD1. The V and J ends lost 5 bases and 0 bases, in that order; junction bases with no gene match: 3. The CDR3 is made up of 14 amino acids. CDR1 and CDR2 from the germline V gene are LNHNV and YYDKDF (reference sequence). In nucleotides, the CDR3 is TGTGCCACCAGCGGCGGGACAGTGAACACTGAAGCTTTCTTT. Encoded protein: CATSGGTVNTEAFF.

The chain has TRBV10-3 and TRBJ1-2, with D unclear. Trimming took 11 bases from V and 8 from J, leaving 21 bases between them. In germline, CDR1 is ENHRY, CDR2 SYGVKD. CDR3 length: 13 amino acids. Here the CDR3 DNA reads TGTGCCGTCATCCAGGAAGGACCGGGAGGCTACACCTTC. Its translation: CAVIQEGPGGYTF.

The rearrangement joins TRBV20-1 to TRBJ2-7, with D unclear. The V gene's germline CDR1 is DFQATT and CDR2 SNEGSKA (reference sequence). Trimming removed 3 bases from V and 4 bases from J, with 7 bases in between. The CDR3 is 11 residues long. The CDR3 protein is CSASFIYEQYF. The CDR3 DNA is TGCAGTGCTAGCTTCATTTACGAGCAGTACTTC.

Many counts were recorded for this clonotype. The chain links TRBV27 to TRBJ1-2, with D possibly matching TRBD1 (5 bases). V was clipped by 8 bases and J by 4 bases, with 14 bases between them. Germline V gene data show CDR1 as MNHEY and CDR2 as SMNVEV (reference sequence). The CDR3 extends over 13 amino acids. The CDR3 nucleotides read TGTGCCAGCGGTCTATTGGGGGGCTATGGCTACACCTTC. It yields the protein CASGLLGGYGYTF.

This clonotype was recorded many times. The CDR3 region has the DNA TGTGCCAGCTCCCGGGACGGTCTGGGGCAGTACTTC. Its translation: CASSRDGLGQYF. J is TRBJ2-7 and V is TRBV18, with D tentatively TRBD1 or TRBD2 (5 bases each). Trimming pared 6 bases from V and 9 bases from J, leaving 15 bases between. Germline V gives CDR1 KGHSH, CDR2 LQKENI. This CDR3 comprises 12 residues.

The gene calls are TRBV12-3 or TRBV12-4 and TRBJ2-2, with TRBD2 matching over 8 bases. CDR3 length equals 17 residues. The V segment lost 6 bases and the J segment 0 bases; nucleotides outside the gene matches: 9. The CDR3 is CASSYSRGLANTGELFF. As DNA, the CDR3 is TGTGCCAGCAGCTATAGCAGGGGACTAGCGAACACCGGGGAGCTGTTTTTT.

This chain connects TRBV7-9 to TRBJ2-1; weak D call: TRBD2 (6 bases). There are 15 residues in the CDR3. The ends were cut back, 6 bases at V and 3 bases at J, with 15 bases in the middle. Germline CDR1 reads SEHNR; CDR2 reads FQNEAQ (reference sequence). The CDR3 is CASSNILGGYNEQFF. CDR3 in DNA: TGTGCCAGCAGTAATATCCTCGGGGGCTACAATGAGCAGTTCTTC.

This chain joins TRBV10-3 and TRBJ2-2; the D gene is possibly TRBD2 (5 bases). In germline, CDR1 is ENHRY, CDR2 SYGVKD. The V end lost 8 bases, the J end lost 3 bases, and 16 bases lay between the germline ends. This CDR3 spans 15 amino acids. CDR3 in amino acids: CAIGTREWDTGELFF. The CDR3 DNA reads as TGTGCCATCGGTACGAGGGAATGGGACACCGGGGAGCTGTTTTTT.

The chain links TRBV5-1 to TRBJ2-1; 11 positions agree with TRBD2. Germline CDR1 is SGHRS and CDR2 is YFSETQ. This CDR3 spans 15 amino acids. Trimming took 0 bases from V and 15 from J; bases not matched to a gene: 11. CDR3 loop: CASSLDPPSGRTGFF. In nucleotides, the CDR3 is TGCGCCAGCAGCTTGGACCCGCCTAGCGGGAGGACAGGGTTCTTC.

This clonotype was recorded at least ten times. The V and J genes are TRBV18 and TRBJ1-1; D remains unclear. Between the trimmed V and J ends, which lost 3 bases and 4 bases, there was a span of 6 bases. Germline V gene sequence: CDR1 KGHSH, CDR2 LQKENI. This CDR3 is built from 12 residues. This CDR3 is CASSPDPTEAFF. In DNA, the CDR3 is TGTGCCAGCTCACCGGACCCCACTGAAGCTTTCTTT.